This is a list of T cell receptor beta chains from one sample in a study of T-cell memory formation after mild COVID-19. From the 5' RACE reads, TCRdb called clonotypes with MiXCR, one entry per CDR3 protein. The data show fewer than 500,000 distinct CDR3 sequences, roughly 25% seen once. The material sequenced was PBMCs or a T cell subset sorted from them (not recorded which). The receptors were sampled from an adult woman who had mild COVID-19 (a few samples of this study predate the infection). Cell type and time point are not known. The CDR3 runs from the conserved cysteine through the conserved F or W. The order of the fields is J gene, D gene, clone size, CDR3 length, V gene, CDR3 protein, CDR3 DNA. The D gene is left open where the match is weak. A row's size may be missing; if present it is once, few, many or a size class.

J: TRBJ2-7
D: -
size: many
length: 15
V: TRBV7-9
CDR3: CASSLGYGSSYEQYF
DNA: TGTGCCAGCAGCTTAGGCTACGGGAGCTCCTACGAGCAGTACTTC

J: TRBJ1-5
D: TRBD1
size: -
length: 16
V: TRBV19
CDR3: CASRTGTGGNHQPQHF
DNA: TGTGCCAGTAGGACAGGGACAGGGGGGAACCATCAGCCCCAGCATTTT

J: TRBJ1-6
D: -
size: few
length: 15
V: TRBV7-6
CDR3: CASRFRAYDNSPLHF
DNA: TGTGCCAGCAGATTTCGAGCATACGATAATTCACCCCTCCACTTT

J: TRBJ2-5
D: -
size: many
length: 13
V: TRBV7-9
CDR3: CASRNREEETQYF
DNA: TGTGCCAGCAGGAACAGGGAGGAGGAGACCCAGTACTTC

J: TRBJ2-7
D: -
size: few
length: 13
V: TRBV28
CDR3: CASNSQGPYEQYF
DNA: TGTGCCAGCAACAGCCAAGGCCCCTACGAGCAGTACTTC

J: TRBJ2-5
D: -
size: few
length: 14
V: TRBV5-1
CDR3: CASSRTPDQETQYF
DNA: TGCGCCAGCAGCCGTACACCAGACCAAGAGACCCAGTACTTC

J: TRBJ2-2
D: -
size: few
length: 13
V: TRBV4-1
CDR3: CASSQYPDGELFF
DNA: TGCGCCAGCAGCCAATACCCCGACGGGGAGCTGTTTTTT

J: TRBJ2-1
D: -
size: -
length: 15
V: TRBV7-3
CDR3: CASSLGGGYLNEQFF
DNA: TGTGCCAGCAGCTTAGGTGGGGGGTATCTCAATGAGCAGTTCTTC

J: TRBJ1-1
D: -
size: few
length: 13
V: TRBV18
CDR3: CASSPELIPEAFF
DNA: TGTGCCAGCTCACCGGAACTGATCCCCGAAGCTTTCTTT

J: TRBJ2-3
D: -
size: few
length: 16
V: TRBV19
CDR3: CASSITLVGSTDTQYF
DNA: TGTGCCAGTAGTATTACCCTAGTGGGGAGCACAGATACGCAGTATTTT

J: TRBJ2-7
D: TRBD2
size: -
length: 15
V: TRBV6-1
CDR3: CASSEAGLGYYEQYF
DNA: TGTGCCAGCAGTGAAGCGGGACTAGGGTACTACGAGCAGTACTTC

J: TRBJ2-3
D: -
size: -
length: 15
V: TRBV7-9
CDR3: CASSLAKRRTDTQYF
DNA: TGTGCCAGCAGCTTAGCAAAGCGGCGCACAGATACGCAGTATTTT

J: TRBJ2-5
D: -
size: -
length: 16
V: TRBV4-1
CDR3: CASSQEGRALGETQYF
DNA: TGCGCCAGCAGCCAAGAGGGGCGGGCCCTCGGAGAGACCCAGTACTTC

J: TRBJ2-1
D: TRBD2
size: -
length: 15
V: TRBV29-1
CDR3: CSVDYRLAGYNEQFF
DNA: TGCAGCGTTGATTATCGGCTAGCGGGCTACAATGAGCAGTTCTTC

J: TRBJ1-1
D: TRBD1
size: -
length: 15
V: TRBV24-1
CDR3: CATSDWDRKETEAFF
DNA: TGTGCCACCAGTGATTGGGACAGGAAGGAAACTGAAGCTTTCTTT

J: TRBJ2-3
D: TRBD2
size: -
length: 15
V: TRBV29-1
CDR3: CSVGSGGGGTDTQYF
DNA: TGCAGCGTTGGCTCGGGAGGGGGAGGCACAGATACGCAGTATTTT

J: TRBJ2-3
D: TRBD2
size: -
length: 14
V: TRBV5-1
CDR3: CASTPSGSSDTQYF
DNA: TGCGCCAGCACCCCAAGCGGGAGTTCAGATACGCAGTATTTT

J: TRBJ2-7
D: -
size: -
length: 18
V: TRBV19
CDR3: CASSELPPASRSSYEQYF
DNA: TGTGCCAGTAGCGAACTGCCGCCTGCGTCAAGAAGCTCCTACGAGCAGTACTTC

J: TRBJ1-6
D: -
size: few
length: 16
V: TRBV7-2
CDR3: CASSLGIRQGGSPLHF
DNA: TGTGCCAGCAGCTTAGGTATTCGTCAGGGTGGTTCACCCCTCCACTTT

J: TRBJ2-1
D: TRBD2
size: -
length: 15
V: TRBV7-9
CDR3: CASSFVSGGYNEQFF
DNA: TGTGCCAGCAGCTTTGTTAGCGGGGGCTACAATGAGCAGTTCTTC

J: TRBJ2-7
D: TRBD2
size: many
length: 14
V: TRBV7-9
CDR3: CASSRTSGIYEQYF
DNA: TGTGCCAGCAGCAGGACTAGCGGGATATACGAGCAGTACTTC

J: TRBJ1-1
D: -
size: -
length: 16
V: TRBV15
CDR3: CATSRDLPDRNTEAFF
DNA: TGTGCCACCAGCAGAGACCTCCCCGACCGGAACACTGAAGCTTTCTTT

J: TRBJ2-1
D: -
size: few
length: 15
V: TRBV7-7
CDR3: CASSLAGVPYNEQFF
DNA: TGTGCCAGCAGCTTGGCAGGGGTACCCTACAATGAGCAGTTCTTC

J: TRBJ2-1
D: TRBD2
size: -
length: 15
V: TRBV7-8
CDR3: CASSWSGGGYNEQFF
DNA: TGTGCCAGCAGCTGGAGCGGGGGGGGTTACAATGAGCAGTTCTTC

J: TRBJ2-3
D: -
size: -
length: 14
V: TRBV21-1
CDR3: CASPGQGRTDTQYF
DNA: TGTGCCTCCCCGGGACAGGGTAGGACAGATACGCAGTATTTT

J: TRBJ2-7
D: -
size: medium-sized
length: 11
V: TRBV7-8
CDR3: CASSSDYEQYF
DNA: TGTGCCAGCAGTTCAGACTACGAGCAGTACTTC

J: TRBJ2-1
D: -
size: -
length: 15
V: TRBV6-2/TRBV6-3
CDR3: CASSPLLAEGNEQFF
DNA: TGTGCCAGCAGTCCCCTCTTAGCGGAAGGAAATGAGCAGTTCTTC

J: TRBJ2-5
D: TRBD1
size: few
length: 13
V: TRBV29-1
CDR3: CSVDRGQGETQYF
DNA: TGCAGCGTGGACAGGGGGCAAGGGGAGACCCAGTACTTC

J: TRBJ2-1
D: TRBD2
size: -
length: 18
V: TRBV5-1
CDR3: CASSFFYKKERESDEQFF
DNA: TGCGCCAGCAGCTTCTTTTACAAGAAGGAGCGGGAGTCCGATGAGCAGTTCTTC

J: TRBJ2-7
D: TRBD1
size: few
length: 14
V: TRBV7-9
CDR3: CASSYRGSPYEQYF
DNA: TGTGCCAGCAGCTACAGGGGGTCGCCCTACGAGCAGTACTTC

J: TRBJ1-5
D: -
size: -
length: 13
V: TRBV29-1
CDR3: CSVGDGLNQPQHF
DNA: TGCAGCGTGGGGGACGGGCTAAATCAGCCCCAGCATTTT

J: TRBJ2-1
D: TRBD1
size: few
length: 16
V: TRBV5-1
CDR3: CASSLGDRGNYNEQFF
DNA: TGCGCCAGCAGCTTGGGGGACAGGGGTAACTACAATGAGCAGTTCTTC

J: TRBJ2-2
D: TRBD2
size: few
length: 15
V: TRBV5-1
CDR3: CASSSGLDYTGELFF
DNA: TGCGCCAGCAGCTCAGGACTAGACTACACCGGGGAGCTGTTTTTT

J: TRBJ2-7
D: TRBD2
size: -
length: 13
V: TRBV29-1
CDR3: CSVGLAGAYEQYF
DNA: TGCAGCGTTGGGCTAGCGGGGGCCTACGAGCAGTACTTC

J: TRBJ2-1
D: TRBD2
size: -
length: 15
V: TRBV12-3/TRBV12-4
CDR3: CASSSGTSTYNEQFF
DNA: TGTGCCAGCAGCTCCGGGACTAGCACTTACAATGAGCAGTTCTTC

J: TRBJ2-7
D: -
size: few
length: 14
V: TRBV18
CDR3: CASSPSLGQREQYF
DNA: TGTGCCAGCTCACCATCGCTGGGCCAAAGAGAGCAGTACTTC

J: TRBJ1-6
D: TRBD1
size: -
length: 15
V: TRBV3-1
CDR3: CASSQVPGGSSPLHF
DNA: TGTGCCAGCAGCCAAGTTCCAGGGGGCTCTTCACCCCTCCACTTT

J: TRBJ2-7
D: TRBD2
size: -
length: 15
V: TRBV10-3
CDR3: CAISELAGGPYEQYF
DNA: TGTGCCATCAGTGAGCTAGCGGGAGGTCCCTACGAGCAGTACTTC

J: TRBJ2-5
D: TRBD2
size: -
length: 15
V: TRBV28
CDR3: CASSSWTSVVKTQYF
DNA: TGTGCCAGCAGTTCCTGGACTAGCGTAGTAAAGACCCAGTACTTC

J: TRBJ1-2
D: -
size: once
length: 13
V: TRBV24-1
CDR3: CATSEWGDQGYTF
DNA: TGTGCCACCAGTGAATGGGGGGACCAGGGCTACACCTTC

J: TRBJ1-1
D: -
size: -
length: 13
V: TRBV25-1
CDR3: CGGEQPSGTEAFF
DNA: TGTGGTGGGGAACAGCCCAGCGGCACTGAAGCTTTCTTT

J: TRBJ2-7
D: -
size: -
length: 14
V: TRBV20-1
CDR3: CSVRGRTVSYEQYF
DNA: TGCAGTGTGAGAGGGAGGACAGTTTCCTACGAGCAGTACTTC

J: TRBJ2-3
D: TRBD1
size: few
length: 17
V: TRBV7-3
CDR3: CASSSPGTGVPTDTQYF
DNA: TGTGCCAGCAGCTCTCCGGGGACAGGGGTTCCGACAGATACGCAGTATTTT

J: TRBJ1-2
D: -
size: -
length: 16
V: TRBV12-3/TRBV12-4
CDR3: CASTPRRTVTNYGYTF
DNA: TGTGCCAGCACCCCCAGGCGTACAGTCACTAACTATGGCTACACCTTC

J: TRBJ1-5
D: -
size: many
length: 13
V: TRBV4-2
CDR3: CASSQDRVQPQHF
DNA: TGTGCCAGCAGCCAAGATCGAGTTCAGCCCCAGCATTTT

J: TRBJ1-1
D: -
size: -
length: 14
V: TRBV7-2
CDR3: CASSLWGEKTEAFF
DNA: TGTGCCAGCAGCTTATGGGGGGAAAAAACTGAAGCTTTCTTT

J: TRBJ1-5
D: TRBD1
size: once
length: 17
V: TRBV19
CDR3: CASSKTIYGQAGQPQHF
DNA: TGTGCCAGTAGTAAAACCATATATGGACAGGCAGGTCAGCCCCAGCATTTT

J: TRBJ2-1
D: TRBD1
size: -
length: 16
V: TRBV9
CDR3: CASSPPRDRGLNEQFF
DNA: TGTGCCAGCAGCCCCCCGCGGGACAGGGGGCTAAATGAGCAGTTCTTC

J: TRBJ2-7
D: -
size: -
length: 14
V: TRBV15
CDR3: CATSRDRLSYEQYF
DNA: TGTGCCACCAGCAGGGACCGCCTCTCCTACGAGCAGTACTTC